This T cell receptor beta chain was documented in a study of long-term antiretroviral therapy in people with HIV. This was the immunoSEQ v3.0 assay at survey level. For every sample, sequencing targeted roughly 40,000-55,000 T-cell genomes. Sequenced by immunoSEQ multiplex PCR; TCRdb stores in-frame clones only, minus some. The sample carries under 50,000 clones, over 90% recorded once. Trimming at V came to 6 bases and at J to 6 bases, leaving 7 bases not matched to a gene. The CDR3 length is 13 residues. Germline V lookup: CDR1 MNHEY, CDR2 SVGAGI. Treatment for all HIV-infected participants took place in the United States.

The sequence was collected from a man aged 30 to 45 with HIV. Here the sequenced sample was unsorted PBMCs, taken roughly 9.4 years after starting antiretroviral therapy. The chain combines TRBV6-5 with TRBJ1-2, with 7 nucleotides matching TRBD1. CDR3: CASSYAQGHGYTF. The CDR3 DNA reads TGTGCCAGCAGCTACGCACAGGGGCATGGCTACACCTTC.